This is a list of T cell receptor beta chains from one sample in a study of control samples from healthy donors and cancer patients. The repertoire was sequenced with immunoSEQ multiplex PCR; TCRdb's copy has only in-frame clones and lacks some. Here the sample spans approximately 44,000 clones, 70% being singletons. Sequencing was done on a sample of formalin-fixed, paraffin-embedded tissue. The receptors originated from a male donor with melanoma. Each CDR3 is given with its conserved first and last residue. The D gene is left open where the match is weak. Clone size, where shown, is once, few, many, or a class for clones that have expanded.

V gene	clone size	J gene	D gene	CDR3 length	CDR3 DNA	CDR3 protein
TRBV5-4	NA	TRBJ1-1	NA	14	TGTGCCAGCAGCCCAAGAAATATGAACACTGAAGCTTTCTTT	CASSPRNMNTEAFF
TRBV3-1/TRBV3-2	NA	TRBJ1-1	NA	13	TGTGCCAGCAGCCAAGCCCTCCGTACTGAAGCTTTCTTT	CASSQALRTEAFF
TRBV9	NA	TRBJ2-5	TRBD2	14	TGTGCCAGCGGCGGGACTAGCGGGGGAGAGACCCAATACTTC	CASGGTSGGETQYF
TRBV7-2	NA	TRBJ2-1	NA	16	TGTGCCAGCAGCTCCCTTAAGGGGGGGGGTTACAATGAGCAGTTCTTC	CASSSLKGGGYNEQFF
TRBV28	NA	TRBJ2-3	TRBD1	15	TGTGCCAGCAGTTCGACAGGGGTTGGTTCAGATACGCAGTATTTT	CASSSTGVGSDTQYF
TRBV5-5	NA	TRBJ2-3	TRBD2	15	TGTGCCAGCAGCTCCAGCGGGAGCTGGATAGATACGCAGTATTTT	CASSSSGSWIDTQYF
TRBV28	NA	TRBJ2-5	TRBD2	18	TGTGCCAGCAGCCCCTCTAGCGGGAGGGACTGGGGGGTGAAGACCCAGTACTTC	CASSPSSGRDWGVKTQYF
TRBV5-6	NA	TRBJ1-1	TRBD1	15	TGTGCCAGCAGCTCCCCTAGGACAGGGCACACTGAAGCTTTCTTT	CASSSPRTGHTEAFF
TRBV30	NA	TRBJ2-3	NA	14	TGTGCCTGGAGTCCGAAGGCGGGCACAGATACGCAGTATTTT	CAWSPKAGTDTQYF
TRBV28	NA	TRBJ1-5	NA	16	TGTGCCAGCAGTTCCCTTGGGTGGAGTAGCAATCAGCCCCAGCATTTT	CASSSLGWSSNQPQHF
TRBV19	few	TRBJ1-5	NA	12	TGTGCCAGTGGAGTCATCTATCAGCCCCAGCATTTT	CASGVIYQPQHF
TRBV10-2	NA	TRBJ2-5	TRBD1	14	TGCGCCAGCACCGACAGGGGCGGGGAGGAGACCCAGTACTTC	CASTDRGGEETQYF
TRBV7-3	medium-sized	TRBJ2-5	NA	13	TGTGCCAGCAGCCGGAGTAGCCAAGAGACCCAGTACTTC	CASSRSSQETQYF
TRBV7-2	few	TRBJ1-1	NA	13	TGTGCCAGCAGCTTAAGTCGGAGTCGAGAAGCTTTCTTT	CASSLSRSREAFF
TRBV19	few	TRBJ2-7	TRBD2	15	TGTGCCAGTAGTATGGCGGGACTAGCCTTCGACGAGCAGTACTTC	CASSMAGLAFDEQYF
TRBV14	NA	TRBJ2-5	NA	14	TGTGCCAGCAGCCAAGACAGTAGCATTCAGACCCAGTACTTC	CASSQDSSIQTQYF
TRBV7-2	NA	TRBJ1-4	NA	14	TGTGCCAGCAGCTTATACGCCAGAAGGGAAAAACTGTTTTTT	CASSLYARREKLFF
TRBV11-2	NA	TRBJ2-1	NA	12	TGTGCCAGCAGCTCCCGCGCTAATGAGCAGTTCTTC	CASSSRANEQFF
TRBV28	NA	TRBJ1-1	TRBD1	17	TGTGCCAGCAGTTCCGGAACAGGGGATGTGGAGAACACTGAAGCTTTCTTT	CASSSGTGDVENTEAFF
TRBV3-1/TRBV3-2	NA	TRBJ2-6	NA	15	TGTGCCAGCAGCCCCGAGAGATCTGGGGCCAACGTCCTGACTTTC	CASSPERSGANVLTF
TRBV19	NA	TRBJ2-3	TRBD1	15	TGTGCCAGTAGTACCGGGACAGCCCACACAGATACGCAGTATTTT	CASSTGTAHTDTQYF
TRBV4-2	NA	TRBJ2-1	NA	16	TGTGCCAGCAGCCATGGAGCAGGAGGGCCTTTCAATGAGCAGTTCTTC	CASSHGAGGPFNEQFF
TRBV11-2	NA	TRBJ1-6	NA	15	TGTGCCAGCAGCTACTACAGGGCTGGTAATTCACCCCTCCACTTT	CASSYYRAGNSPLHF